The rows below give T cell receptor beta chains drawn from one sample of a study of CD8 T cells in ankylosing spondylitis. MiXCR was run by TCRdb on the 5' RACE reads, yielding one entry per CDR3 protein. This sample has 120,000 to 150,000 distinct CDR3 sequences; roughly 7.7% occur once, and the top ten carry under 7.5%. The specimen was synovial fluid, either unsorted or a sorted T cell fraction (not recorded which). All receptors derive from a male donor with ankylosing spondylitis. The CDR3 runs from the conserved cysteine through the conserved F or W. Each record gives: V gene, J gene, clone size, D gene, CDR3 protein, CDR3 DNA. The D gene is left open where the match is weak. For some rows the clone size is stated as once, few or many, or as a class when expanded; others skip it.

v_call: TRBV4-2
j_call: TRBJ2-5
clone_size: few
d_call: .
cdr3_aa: CASSQTLGAQYF
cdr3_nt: TGTGCCAGCAGCCAAACCTTAGGGGCCCAGTACTTC

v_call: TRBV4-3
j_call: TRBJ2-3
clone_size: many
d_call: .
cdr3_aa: CASSQDWGAGALRHTDTQYF
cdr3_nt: TGCGCCAGCAGCCAAGATTGGGGGGCAGGGGCTCTCCGCCACACAGATACGCAGTATTTT

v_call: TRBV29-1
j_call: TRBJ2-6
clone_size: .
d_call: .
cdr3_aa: CSVRIPVGASGANVLTF
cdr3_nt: TGCAGCGTTAGAATTCCGGTGGGGGCCTCTGGGGCCAACGTCCTGACTTTC

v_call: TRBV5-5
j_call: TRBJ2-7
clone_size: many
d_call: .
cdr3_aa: CASSKMDRPYEQYF
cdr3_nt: TGTGCCAGCAGTAAAATGGACAGACCCTACGAGCAGTACTTC

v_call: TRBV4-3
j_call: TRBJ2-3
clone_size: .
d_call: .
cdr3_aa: CASSQARTTPGDTQYF
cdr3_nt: TGCGCCAGCAGCCAAGCTCGTACTACCCCGGGGGATACGCAGTATTTT

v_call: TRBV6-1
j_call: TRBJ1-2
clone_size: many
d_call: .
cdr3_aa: CASRPGGLGGYTF
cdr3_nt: TGTGCCAGCAGACCGGGGGGGTTAGGTGGCTACACCTTC

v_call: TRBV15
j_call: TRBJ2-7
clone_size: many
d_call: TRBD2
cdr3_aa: CATSRASSGTYEQYF
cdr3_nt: TGTGCCACCAGCAGAGCGAGTAGCGGGACCTACGAGCAGTACTTC

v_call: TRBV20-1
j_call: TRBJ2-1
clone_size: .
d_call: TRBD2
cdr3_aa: CSVQRGGYNEQFF
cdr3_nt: TGCAGTGTCCAGCGGGGGGGGTACAATGAGCAGTTCTTC

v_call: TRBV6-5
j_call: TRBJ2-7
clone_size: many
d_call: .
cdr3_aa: CASTHGSEQYF
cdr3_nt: TGTGCCAGCACCCACGGGAGCGAGCAGTACTTC

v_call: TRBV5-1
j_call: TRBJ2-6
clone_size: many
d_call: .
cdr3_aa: CASAWGLSSGANVLTF
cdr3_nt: TGCGCCAGCGCCTGGGGTCTGAGCTCTGGGGCCAACGTCCTGACTTTC

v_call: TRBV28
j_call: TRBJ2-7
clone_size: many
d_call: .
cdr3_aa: CASTAAGDRVSYEQYF
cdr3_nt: TGTGCCAGCACCGCCGCCGGGGACCGAGTGTCCTACGAGCAGTACTTC

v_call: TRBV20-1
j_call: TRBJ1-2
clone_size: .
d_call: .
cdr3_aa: CSARDIQLSYGYTF
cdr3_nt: TGCAGTGCTAGAGACATACAGCTTTCATATGGCTACACCTTC

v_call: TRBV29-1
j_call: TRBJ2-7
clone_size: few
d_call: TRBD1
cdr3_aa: CSVTDRGLGEQYF
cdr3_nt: TGCAGCGTGACAGACAGGGGGCTGGGAGAGCAGTACTTC

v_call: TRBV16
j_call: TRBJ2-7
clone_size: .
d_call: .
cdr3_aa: CANSQYGLISDEQYF
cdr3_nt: TGTGCCAACAGCCAATACGGGCTGATCTCGGACGAGCAGTACTTC

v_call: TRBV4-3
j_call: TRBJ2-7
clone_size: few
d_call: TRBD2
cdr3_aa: CASSQDGRSYEQYF
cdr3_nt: TGCGCCAGCAGCCAAGACGGGAGGTCCTACGAGCAGTACTTC

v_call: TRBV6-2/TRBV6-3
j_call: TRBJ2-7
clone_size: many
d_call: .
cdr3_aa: CASSYSGSPIYEQYF
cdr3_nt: TGTGCCAGCAGTTATTCCGGTTCCCCCATCTACGAGCAGTACTTC

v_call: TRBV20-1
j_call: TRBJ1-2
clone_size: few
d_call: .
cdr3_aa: CSGHRSGSNYGYTF
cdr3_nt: TGCAGTGGTCATCGCTCCGGGTCCAACTATGGCTACACCTTC

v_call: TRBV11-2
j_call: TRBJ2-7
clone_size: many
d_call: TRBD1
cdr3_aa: CASSLGTGAWEQYF
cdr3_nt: TGTGCCAGCAGCTTAGGGACAGGGGCGTGGGAGCAGTACTTC

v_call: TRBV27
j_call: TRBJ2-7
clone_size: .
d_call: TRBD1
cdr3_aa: CASSRAGGNEQYF
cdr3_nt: TGTGCCAGCAGTAGGGCAGGGGGAAACGAGCAGTACTTC

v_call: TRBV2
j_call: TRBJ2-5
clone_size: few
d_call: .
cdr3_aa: CASMRGETQYF
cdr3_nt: TGTGCCAGCATGCGAGGAGAGACCCAGTACTTC

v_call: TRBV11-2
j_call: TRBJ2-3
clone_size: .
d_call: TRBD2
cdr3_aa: CASSYSRLATHTDTQYF
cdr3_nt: TGTGCCAGCAGTTACTCAAGACTAGCGACCCACACAGATACGCAGTATTTT

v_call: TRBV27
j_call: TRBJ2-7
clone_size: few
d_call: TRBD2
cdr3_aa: CASSPTSGGGYEQYF
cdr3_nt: TGTGCCAGCAGTCCCACTAGCGGGGGTGGGTACGAGCAGTACTTC

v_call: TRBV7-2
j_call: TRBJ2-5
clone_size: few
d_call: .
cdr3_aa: CASSLSRGVKTQYF
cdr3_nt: TGTGCCAGCAGCCTCTCGAGGGGGGTAAAGACCCAGTACTTC

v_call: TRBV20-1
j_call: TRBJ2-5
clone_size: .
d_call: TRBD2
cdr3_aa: CSAREAGAKTQYF
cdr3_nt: TGCAGTGCTAGAGAAGCGGGAGCGAAGACCCAGTACTTC

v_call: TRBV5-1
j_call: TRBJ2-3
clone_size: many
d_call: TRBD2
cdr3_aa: CASSSIAGADTQYF
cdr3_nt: TGCGCCAGCAGCTCAATAGCGGGAGCAGATACGCAGTATTTT

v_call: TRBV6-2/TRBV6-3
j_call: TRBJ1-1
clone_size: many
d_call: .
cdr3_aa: CASTKSNTEAFF
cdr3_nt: TGTGCCAGCACCAAATCGAACACTGAAGCTTTCTTT

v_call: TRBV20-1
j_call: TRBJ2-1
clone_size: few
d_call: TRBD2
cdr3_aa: CSARASWTSGGASSYNEQFF
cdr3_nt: TGCAGTGCTAGAGCGTCCTGGACTAGCGGGGGGGCTTCCTCCTACAATGAGCAGTTCTTC

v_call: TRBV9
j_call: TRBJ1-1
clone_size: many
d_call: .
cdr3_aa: CASSVAWSRGEAFF
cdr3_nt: TGTGCCAGCAGCGTAGCCTGGAGTCGGGGTGAAGCTTTCTTT

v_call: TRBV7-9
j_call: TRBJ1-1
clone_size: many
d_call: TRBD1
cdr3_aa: CASTLMDREGAFF
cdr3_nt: TGTGCCAGCACCCTTATGGACAGGGAGGGGGCTTTCTTT